The table lists the clone carrying this T cell receptor (beta chain) with many counts. The antigen is not known. This sample stems from a study of molecular identifiers for immune sequencing clone quantification. Across the whole study: RNA, taken in replicates from about 21,000 or 97,000 naive CD8 cells, was split five ways, with four sequenced. General study points: A shared barcode on identical TCR molecules could lead to underestimated sizes for highly expanded clones.

V lost 0 bases and J 0 bases, leaving 10 bases between the germline ends. There are 15 residues in the CDR3. CDR1 and CDR2 (germline): SGDLS, YYNGEE. Preparation methods for the bulk TCR libraries were those previously described, with listed TCR primers. Each CDR3 protein is one row after TCRdb ran MiXCR on the PCR reads. The data contain 85,000 to 100,000 distinct CDR3 sequences, approximately 24% of them singletons. This sequence was found in a human donor in good health. Some libraries in this study had Jurkat cell RNA spiked in. The sequencing input was naive CD8+ T cells from blood, with Jurkat cell RNA spiked in. Subset indicated: FACS-sorted CD8+CD4-CCR7+CD45RA+ naive T cells. The V gene is TRBV9, the J gene TRBJ2-7; tentatively, D is TRBD2 (6 bases). The CDR3 protein is CASSVAGVSSYEQYF. The CDR3 DNA reads TGTGCCAGCAGCGTAGCGGGGGTGAGCTCCTACGAGCAGTACTTC.